This T cell receptor (beta chain) was captured in a study of T cells in Graves' hyperthyroidism and ophthalmopathy. Overall study: Peripheral blood was acquired at first diagnosis, ahead of any therapy whatsoever. Study-level results: By a 13 V-J model, ophthalmopathy was set apart from stable hyperthyroidism. Most thyroid clonotypes expanded above 0.001 were also detected in blood.

The germline V gene has CDR1 SGHTS and CDR2 YDEGEE. The J segment lost 5 bases and the V segment lost 1 base, leaving 6 bases of the junction unmatched. The CDR3 consists of 16 residues. A note on this clonotype: Its antigen is undetermined.

Amplified regions were TCR beta CDR3 sequences from RNA transcripts. HTBI primers were the set used in a first-round RT-PCR of the TCR CDR3. TCRdb reanalysed the multiplex PCR reads using MiXCR and keeps one entry per CDR3 protein. The sample holds around 540,000 distinct CDR3 sequences; roughly 16% are singletons and the top ten take 25% to 30%. Clinical symptoms, serum thyroxine, TRAb, thyroid ultrasound and orbital computed tomography informed diagnoses. The chain has TRBV5-8 and TRBJ2-1, with TRBD2 identical over 10 bases. The sequenced sample consisted of blood. This receptor was identified in a woman aged 25 to 39 with Graves' ophthalmopathy. In DNA form, the CDR3 reads TGTGCCAGCAGCTTGATGGGACTAGCGAAGAACAATGAGCAGTTCTTC. Translation: CASSLMGLAKNNEQFF.